Listed below are T cell receptor beta chains from one sample, sequenced in a study of T cell responses to AZD1222 COVID-19 vaccine. The method was immunoSEQ multiplex PCR; TCRdb's version includes in-frame clones alone and lacks a portion of them. The sample contains roughly 80,000 clones, 70% to 90% of which appear only once. The source was peripheral blood, collected on day 0 of MenACWY control vaccination. The source is an adult in good health. The CDR3 runs from the conserved cysteine through the conserved F or W.

V: TRBV6-5
CDR3: CASSTTGSRTEAFF

V: TRBV19
CDR3: CASTEGSRDTEAFF

V: TRBV7-9
CDR3: CASSPGQELNIQYF

V: TRBV9
CDR3: CASSVMTGYEQYF

V: TRBV5-8
CDR3: CASSLYLAGGPREQFF

V: TRBV19
CDR3: CASKALAGETQYF

V: TRBV28
CDR3: CASSLGRYEQYF

V: TRBV30
CDR3: CAWSFTGDTEAFF

V: TRBV9
CDR3: CASSPLSGGRTYEQYF

V: TRBV10-3
CDR3: CAISDAGRYEQYF

V: TRBV7-2
CDR3: CASSLGGGPNEKLFF

V: TRBV27
CDR3: CASRSGDSYNEQFF

V: TRBV16
CDR3: CASSLAGKTYEQYF

V: TRBV10-3
CDR3: CAISELGPTAATNEKLFF

V: TRBV5-1
CDR3: CASSMEGLGGELFF

V: TRBV7-9
CDR3: CASSPDYGYTF

V: TRBV6-6
CDR3: CASSYADPDRGDGYTF

V: TRBV10-2
CDR3: CASLGRNTEAFF

V: TRBV27
CDR3: CASGAQGLLYEQYF

V: TRBV5-4
CDR3: CASSLDRGTANEKLFF

V: TRBV5-5
CDR3: CASSPNRATVNEKLFF

V: TRBV28
CDR3: CASTRNTEAFF

V: TRBV28
CDR3: CASKTGTVSTNYGYTF

V: TRBV19
CDR3: CASIYEQYF

V: TRBV10-2
CDR3: CASSADGYNEQFF

V: TRBV5-1
CDR3: CASSSTGEGQPQHF

V: TRBV4-3
CDR3: CASSHEQGSTEAFF

V: TRBV6-1
CDR3: CASSEAPSIAKNIQYF

V: TRBV5-5
CDR3: CASSLAGTGAYEQYF

V: TRBV7-9
CDR3: CASSLLDGDFELFF

V: TRBV10-3
CDR3: CAISESRDGGERYTF

V: TRBV29-1
CDR3: CSGQGNYGYTF

V: TRBV24-1
CDR3: CATSDLRPSNTGELFF

V: TRBV18
CDR3: CASSPEGQGGSPLHF

V: TRBV7-2
CDR3: CASSPRDTIYF

V: TRBV28
CDR3: CASSPLGGGLAKNIQYF

V: TRBV28
CDR3: CASSFPLRTEAFF

V: TRBV13
CDR3: CASSHLGNTEAFF

V: TRBV5-1
CDR3: CASSLGSRISEQYF

V: TRBV7-2
CDR3: CASSLGRNQPQHF

V: TRBV4-3
CDR3: CASSQASGNNQPQHF

V: TRBV12-3/TRBV12-4
CDR3: CASSSVGSYEQYF

V: TRBV27
CDR3: CASSLGDRVYNEQFF

V: TRBV27
CDR3: CASSPTGHSTDTQYF

V: TRBV19
CDR3: CASSIDDRGYEKLFF

V: TRBV6-5
CDR3: CASSSSGQGDGYTF

V: TRBV2
CDR3: CASRLAGIQPQHF

V: TRBV2
CDR3: CARSTLQETQYF

V: TRBV7-9
CDR3: CASSRDPREEQYF

V: TRBV12-5
CDR3: CASSYTDTQYF

V: TRBV12-3/TRBV12-4
CDR3: CASRTEETQYF

V: TRBV4-3
CDR3: CASSQDWDSVSYEQYF

V: TRBV2
CDR3: CASGVFRGRIEINEQFF